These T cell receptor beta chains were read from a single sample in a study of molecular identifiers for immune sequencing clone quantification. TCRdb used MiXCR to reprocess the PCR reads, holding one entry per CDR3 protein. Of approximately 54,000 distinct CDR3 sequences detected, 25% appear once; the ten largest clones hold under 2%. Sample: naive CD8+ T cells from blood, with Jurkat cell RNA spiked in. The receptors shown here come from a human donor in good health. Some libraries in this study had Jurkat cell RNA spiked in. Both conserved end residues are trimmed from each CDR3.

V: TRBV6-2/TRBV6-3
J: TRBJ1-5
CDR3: ASGRHSNQPQH

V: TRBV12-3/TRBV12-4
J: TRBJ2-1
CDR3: ASSWGGLNEQF

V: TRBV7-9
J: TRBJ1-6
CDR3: ASSLSDSHNSPLH

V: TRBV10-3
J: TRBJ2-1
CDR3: AISESVVTGPNNEQF

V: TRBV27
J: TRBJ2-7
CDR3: ASSLRAGVNSYEQY

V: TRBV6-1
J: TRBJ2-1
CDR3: ASSEYVPTTPYNEQF

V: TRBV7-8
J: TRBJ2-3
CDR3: ASSVRTPGDTQY

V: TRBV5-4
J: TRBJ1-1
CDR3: ASSSTSQGASTEAF

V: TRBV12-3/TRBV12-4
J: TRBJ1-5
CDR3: ASSLRGGSNQPQH

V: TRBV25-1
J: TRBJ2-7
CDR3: ASSVDSEQY

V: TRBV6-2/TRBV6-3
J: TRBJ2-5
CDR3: ASSWVAGGDTGGETQY

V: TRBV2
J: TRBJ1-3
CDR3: ASSEALWGQATGNTIY

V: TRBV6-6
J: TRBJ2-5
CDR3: ASSALTGLETQY

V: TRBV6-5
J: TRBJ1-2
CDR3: ASSNLGTAFYYGYT

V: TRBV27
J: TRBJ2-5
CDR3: ASSTSAGLPKETQY

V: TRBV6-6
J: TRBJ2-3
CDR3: ASSDMTSGVADTQY

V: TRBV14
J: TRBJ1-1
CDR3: ASSQEAMNTEAF

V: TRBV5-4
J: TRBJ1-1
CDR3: ASSSGFEDITEAL

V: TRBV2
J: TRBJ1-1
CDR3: ASRALLGINTEAF

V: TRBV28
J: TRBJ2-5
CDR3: ASSLTTSWQETQY

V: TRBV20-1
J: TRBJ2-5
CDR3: NARELTTLTAVQETQY

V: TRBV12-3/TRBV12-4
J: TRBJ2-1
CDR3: ASSPGTGFYNEQF

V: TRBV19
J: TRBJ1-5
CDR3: ASRPVGGQGDQPQH

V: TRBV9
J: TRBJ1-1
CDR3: ASSPQGLNTEAF